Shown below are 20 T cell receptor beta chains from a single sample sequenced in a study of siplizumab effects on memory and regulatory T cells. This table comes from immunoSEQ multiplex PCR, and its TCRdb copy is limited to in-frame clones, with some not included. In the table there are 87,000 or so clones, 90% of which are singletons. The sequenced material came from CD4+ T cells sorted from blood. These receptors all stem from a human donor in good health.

The CDR3 loop reads CASSPEAGISSYEQYF. The CDR3 DNA sequence: TGTGCCAGCTCACCCGAGGCAGGGATTTCCTCCTACGAGCAGTACTTC. The chain couples TRBV18 to TRBJ2-7, with D tentatively TRBD1 (5 bases). V was trimmed by 3 bases and J by 0 bases, leaving 15 bases between them. The CDR3 extends over 16 amino acids. The germline V gene encodes CDR1 KGHSH and CDR2 LQKENI.

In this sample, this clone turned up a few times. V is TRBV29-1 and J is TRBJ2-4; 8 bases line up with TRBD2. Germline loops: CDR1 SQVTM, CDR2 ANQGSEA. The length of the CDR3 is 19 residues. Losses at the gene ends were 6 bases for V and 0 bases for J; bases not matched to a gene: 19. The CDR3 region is CSVPGGREEGPLAKNIQYF. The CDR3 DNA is TGCAGCGTCCCCGGCGGGCGGGAGGAAGGGCCTCTAGCCAAAAACATTCAGTACTTC.

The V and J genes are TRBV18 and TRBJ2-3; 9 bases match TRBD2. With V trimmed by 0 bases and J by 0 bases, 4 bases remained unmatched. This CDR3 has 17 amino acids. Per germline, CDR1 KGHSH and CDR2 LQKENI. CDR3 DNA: TGTGCCAGCTCACCACCGCGGGAGGGCCCTAGCACAGATACGCAGTATTTT. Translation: CASSPPREGPSTDTQYF.

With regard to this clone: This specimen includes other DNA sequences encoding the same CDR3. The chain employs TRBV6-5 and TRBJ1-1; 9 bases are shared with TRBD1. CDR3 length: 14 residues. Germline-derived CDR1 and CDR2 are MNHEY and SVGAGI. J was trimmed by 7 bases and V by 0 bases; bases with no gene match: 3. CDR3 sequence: CASSYSGQGSEAFF. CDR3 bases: TGTGCCAGCAGTTACTCCGGACAGGGGAGTGAAGCTTTCTTT.

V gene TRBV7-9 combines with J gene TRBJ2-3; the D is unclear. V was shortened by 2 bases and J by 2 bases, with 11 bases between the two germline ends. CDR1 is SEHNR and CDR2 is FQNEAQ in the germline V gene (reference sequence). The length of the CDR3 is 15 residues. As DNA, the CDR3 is TGTGCCAGCAGCTTAATCGTGTCCGCCACAGATACGCAGTATTTT. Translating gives CASSLIVSATDTQYF.

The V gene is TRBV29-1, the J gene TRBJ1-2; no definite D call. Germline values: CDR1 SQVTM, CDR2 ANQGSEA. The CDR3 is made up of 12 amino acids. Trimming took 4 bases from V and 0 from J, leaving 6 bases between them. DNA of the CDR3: TGCAGCGTTGTGTCCGCTAACTATGGCTACACCTTC. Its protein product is CSVVSANYGYTF.

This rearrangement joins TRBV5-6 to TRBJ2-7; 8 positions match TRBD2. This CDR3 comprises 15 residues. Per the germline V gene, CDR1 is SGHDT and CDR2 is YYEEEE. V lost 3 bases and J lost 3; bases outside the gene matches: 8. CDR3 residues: CASSYIAGPNYEQYF. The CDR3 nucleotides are TGTGCCAGCAGCTATATAGCGGGACCCAACTACGAGCAGTACTTC.

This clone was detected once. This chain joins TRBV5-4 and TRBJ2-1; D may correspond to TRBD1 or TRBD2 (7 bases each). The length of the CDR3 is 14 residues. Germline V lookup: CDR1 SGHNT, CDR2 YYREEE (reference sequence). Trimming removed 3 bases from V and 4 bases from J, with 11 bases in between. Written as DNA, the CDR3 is TGTGCCAGCAGCTCAGGGGGGGGGTACAATGAGCAGTTCTTC. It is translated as CASSSGGGYNEQFF.

CDR3 in amino acids: CAISDKGLLADNEQFF. DNA for the CDR3: TGTGCCATCAGTGACAAGGGACTCCTGGCGGACAATGAGCAGTTCTTC. The genes are TRBV10-3 and TRBJ2-1; D is possibly TRBD2 (6 bases). With 3 bases removed from V and 5 bases from J, the gap between germline ends came to 17 bases. CDR3 length: 16 amino acids. Germline V gene sequence: CDR1 ENHRY, CDR2 SYGVKD.

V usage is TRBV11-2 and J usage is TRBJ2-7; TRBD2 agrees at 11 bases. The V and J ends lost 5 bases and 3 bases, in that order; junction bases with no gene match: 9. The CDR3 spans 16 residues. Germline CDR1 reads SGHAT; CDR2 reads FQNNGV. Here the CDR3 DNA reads TGTGCCAGCAGCCGCCCCGGGACTAGCGGAGTCTACGAGCAGTACTTC. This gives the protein CASSRPGTSGVYEQYF. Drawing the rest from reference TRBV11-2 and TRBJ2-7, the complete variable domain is EAGVAQSPRYKIIEKRQSVAFWCNPISGHATLYWYQQILGQGPKLLIQFQNNGVVDDSQLPKDRFSAERLKGVDSTLKIQPAKLEDSAVYLCASSRPGTSGVYEQYFGPGTRLTVT.

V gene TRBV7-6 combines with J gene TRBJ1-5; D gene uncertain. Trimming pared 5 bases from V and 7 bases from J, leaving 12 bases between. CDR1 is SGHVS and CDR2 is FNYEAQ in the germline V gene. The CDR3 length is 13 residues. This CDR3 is CASSLQSTQPQHF. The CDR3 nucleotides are TGTGCCAGCAGCCTTCAAAGCACCCAGCCCCAGCATTTT.

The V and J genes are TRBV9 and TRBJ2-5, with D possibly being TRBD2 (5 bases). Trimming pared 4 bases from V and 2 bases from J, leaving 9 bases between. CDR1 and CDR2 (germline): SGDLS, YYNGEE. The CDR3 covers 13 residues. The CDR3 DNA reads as TGTGCCAGCAGCATCGGGGATCAAGAGACCCAGTACTTC. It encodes CASSIGDQETQYF.

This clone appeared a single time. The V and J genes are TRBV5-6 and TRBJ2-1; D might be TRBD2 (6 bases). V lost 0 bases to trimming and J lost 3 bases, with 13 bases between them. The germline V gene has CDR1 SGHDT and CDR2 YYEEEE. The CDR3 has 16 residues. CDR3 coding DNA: TGTGCCAGCAGCTTGGGACGGGACTTTCACTACAATGAGCAGTTCTTC. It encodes CASSLGRDFHYNEQFF.

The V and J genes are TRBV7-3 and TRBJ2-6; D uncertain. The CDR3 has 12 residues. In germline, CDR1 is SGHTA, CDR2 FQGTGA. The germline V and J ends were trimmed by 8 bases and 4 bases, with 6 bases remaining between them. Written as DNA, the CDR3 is TGTGCCAGCGGAAGGGGGGCCAACGTCCTGACTTTC. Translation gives CASGRGANVLTF.

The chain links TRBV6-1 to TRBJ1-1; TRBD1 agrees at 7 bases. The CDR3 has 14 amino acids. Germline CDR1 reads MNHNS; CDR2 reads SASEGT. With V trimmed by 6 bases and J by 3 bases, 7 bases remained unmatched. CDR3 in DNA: TGTGCCAGCAGCAAAGGGGGCCACGACACTGAAGCTTTCTTT. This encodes CASSKGGHDTEAFF.

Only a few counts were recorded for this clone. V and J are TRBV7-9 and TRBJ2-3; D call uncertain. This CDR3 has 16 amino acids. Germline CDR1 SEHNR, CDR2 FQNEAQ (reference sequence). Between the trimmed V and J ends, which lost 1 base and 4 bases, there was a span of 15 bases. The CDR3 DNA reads TGTGCCAGCAGCTTAGATTCGGCCCTTGGGGCAGATACGCAGTATTTT. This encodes CASSLDSALGADTQYF.

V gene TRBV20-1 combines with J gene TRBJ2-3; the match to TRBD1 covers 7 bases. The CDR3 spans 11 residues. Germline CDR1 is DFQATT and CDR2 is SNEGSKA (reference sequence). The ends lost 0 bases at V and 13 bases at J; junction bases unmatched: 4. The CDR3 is CSAREDRKKYF. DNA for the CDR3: TGCAGTGCTAGAGAGGACAGGAAAAAGTATTTT.

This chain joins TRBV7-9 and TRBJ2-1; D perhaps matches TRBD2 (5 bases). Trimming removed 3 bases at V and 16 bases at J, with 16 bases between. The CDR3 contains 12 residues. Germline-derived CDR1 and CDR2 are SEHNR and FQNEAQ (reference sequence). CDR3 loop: CASSLETGIDFF. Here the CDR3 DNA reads TGTGCCAGCAGCTTGGAGACGGGGATTGATTTCTTC.

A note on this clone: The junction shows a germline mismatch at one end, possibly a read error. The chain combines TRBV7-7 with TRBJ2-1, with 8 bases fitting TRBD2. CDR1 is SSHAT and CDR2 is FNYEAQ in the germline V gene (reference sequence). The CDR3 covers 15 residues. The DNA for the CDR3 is TGTGCTAGCAGCTCCACTAGCGGAGGGTGGGATGAGCAGTTCTTC. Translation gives CASSSTSGGWDEQFF. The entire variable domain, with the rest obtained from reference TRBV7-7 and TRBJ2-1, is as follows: GAGVSQSPRYKVTKRGQDVTLRCDPISSHATLYWYQQALGQGPEFLTYFNYEAQPDKSGLPSDRFSAERPEGSISTLTIQRTEQRDSAMYRCASSSTSGGWDEQFFGPGTRLTVL.

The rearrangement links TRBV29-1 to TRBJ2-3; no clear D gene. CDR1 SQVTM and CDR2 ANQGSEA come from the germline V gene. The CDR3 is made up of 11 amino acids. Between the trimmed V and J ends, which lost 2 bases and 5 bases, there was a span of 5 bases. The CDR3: CSVEQIDTQYF. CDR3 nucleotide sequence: TGCAGCGTTGAACAGATAGATACGCAGTATTTT.